This T cell receptor beta chain appears in the sequencing data of a study of blood T cells in healthy people across ages. Sample-barcoded 5' priming and a J-beta primer mix drove a second PCR of roughly 6 to 12 cycles. All cDNA molecules were each tagged by a template-switch adaptor with 12 random nucleotides. TCRdb recomputed calls from the 5' RACE reads with MiXCR, one row per CDR3 protein. The table records 1.5 million to 1.9 million distinct CDR3 sequences, roughly 43% of them present only once. The donors, all healthy, were Caucasians living in Russia, aged roughly 6 to 90. Every sample had a minimum of 6.5 million PBMCs isolated. CDR3 length equals 14 residues. Trimming cost V 7 bases and J 7 bases; bases outside gene matches: 9. Germline loops: CDR1 KGHSH, CDR2 LQKENI.

The chain carries TRBV18 and TRBJ2-1; TRBD1 aligns across 8 bases. Sequencing was carried out using blood. The sequence was obtained from a woman under 30 in good health. The CDR3, as DNA: TGTGCCAGCTTGTCGGACAGGGCTGGTAATGAGCAGTTCTTC. This sequence encodes CASLSDRAGNEQFF.